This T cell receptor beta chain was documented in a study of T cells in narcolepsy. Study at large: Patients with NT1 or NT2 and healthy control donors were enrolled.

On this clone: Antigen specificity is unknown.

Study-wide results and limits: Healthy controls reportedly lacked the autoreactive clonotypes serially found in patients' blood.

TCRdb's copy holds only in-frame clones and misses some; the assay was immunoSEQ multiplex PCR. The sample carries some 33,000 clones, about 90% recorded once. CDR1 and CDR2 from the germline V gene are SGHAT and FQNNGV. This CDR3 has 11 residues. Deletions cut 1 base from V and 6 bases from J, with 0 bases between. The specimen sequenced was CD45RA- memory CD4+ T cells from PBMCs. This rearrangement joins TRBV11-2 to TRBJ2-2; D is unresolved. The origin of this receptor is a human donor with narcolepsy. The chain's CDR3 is CASSLAGELFF. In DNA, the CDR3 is TGTGCCAGCAGCTTAGCCGGGGAGCTGTTTTTT.